This T cell receptor beta chain was found in a study of blood T cell repertoires in COVID-19. Study-wide background: Donors in the United States, Italy and Spain gave samples during acute or convalescent COVID-19.

Authors' processing steps: Researchers report that nucleated cell counts were estimated from reference gene primer amplification. TCRdb's table, derived via immunoSEQ multiplex PCR, lists solely in-frame clones and lacks some. D and trimming come from the DNA, and the V and J calls and clone size come from that table. The table records roughly 15,000 clones, 90% to 95% of them present only once. The CDR3 is made up of 15 amino acids. Germline V gene lookup returns CDR1 SGHAT and CDR2 FQNNGV. Germline trimming cut 3 bases from V and 1 base from J; bases unmatched to any gene: 4. This clone occurred once.

This sequence was found in a man aged 55-75 years with active COVID-19. The chain recombines TRBV11-2 with TRBJ1-2, with TRBD1 identical over 8 bases. Sequenced input: peripheral blood. This CDR3 is CASSLGQAFNYGYTF. Written as DNA, the CDR3 is TGTGCCAGCAGCTTGGGACAGGCCTTTAACTATGGCTACACCTTC.